Given below is one TCR beta chain in context. Antigen: not known. This CDR3 is built from 16 residues. V lost 4 bases, J lost 1 base, and 15 bases lay in between. Germline assignment: CDR1 MGHDK and CDR2 SYGVNS. Using a J-beta primer mix together with a sample-barcoded 5' primer, a second PCR was run for roughly 7 to 12 cycles. Each cDNA molecule, via a template-switch adaptor with 12 random nucleotides, was tagged. TCRdb processed the 5' RACE reads anew with MiXCR; each CDR3 protein has one entry. The sample records hundreds of thousands of distinct CDR3 sequences, about 42% being singletons. The data are from a study of blood T cells in healthy people across ages. Study-wide results and caveats: Diversity figures derived from one million T cells were judged to underestimate the true value.

Donors gave approximately 9.9 milliliters of peripheral blood apiece. The chain joins TRBV25-1 to TRBJ2-3; a weak D match, TRBD2 (5 bases). The specimen was blood. This receptor was obtained from a man between 60 and 75 years old in good health. The CDR3 protein is CASSASLVLGTDTQYF. In nucleotides, the CDR3 is TGTGCCAGCAGTGCCTCACTAGTTCTGGGCACAGATACGCAGTATTTT.